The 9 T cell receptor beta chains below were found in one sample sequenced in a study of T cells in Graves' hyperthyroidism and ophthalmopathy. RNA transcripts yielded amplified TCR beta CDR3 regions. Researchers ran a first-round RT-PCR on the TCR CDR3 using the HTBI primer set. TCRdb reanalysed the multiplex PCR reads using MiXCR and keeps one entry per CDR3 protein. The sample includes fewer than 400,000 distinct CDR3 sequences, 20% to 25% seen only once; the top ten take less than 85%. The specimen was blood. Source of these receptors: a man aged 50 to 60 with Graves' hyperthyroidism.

The CDR3 is CSAGIRQETQYF. In DNA, the CDR3 is TGCAGTGCTGGAATCCGCCAAGAGACCCAGTACTTC. The chain couples TRBV20-1 to TRBJ2-5; D is unresolved. V was pared by 5 bases and J by 1 base, with 8 bases between. Germline V gene data show CDR1 as DFQATT and CDR2 as SNEGSKA (reference sequence). This CDR3 is built from 12 residues.

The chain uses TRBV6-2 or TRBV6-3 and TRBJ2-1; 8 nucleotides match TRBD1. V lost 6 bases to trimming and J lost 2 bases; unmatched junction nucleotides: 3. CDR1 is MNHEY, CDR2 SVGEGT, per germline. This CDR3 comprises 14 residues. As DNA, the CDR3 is TGTGCCAGCAGCTTGGACAGGGCCTACAATGAGCAGTTCTTC. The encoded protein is CASSLDRAYNEQFF.

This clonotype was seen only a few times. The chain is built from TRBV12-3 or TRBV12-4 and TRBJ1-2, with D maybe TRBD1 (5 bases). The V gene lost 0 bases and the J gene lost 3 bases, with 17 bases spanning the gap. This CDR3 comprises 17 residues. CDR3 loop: CASSLAGGSAGHYGYTF. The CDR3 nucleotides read TGTGCCAGCAGTTTAGCCGGGGGGAGTGCAGGGCACTATGGCTACACCTTC.

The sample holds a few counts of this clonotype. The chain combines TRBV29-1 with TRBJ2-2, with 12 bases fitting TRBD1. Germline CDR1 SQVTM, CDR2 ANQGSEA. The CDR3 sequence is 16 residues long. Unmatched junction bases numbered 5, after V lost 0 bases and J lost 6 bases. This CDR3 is CSVEDRDRGLPGELFF. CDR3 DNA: TGCAGCGTTGAAGATCGGGACAGGGGGCTTCCCGGGGAGCTGTTTTTT.

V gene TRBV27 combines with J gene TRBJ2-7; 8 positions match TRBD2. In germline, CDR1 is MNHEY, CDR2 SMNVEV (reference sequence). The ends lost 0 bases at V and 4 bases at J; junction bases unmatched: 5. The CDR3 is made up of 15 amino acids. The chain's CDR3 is CASSLSFGGGYEQYF. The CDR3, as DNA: TGTGCCAGCAGTTTATCCTTCGGGGGGGGTTACGAGCAGTACTTC.

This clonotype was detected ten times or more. The CDR3 bases are TGTGCCAGCTCACCGAGGGCCTTCGGGATGAACACTGAAGCTTTCTTT. It translates to CASSPRAFGMNTEAFF. V gene TRBV18 combines with J gene TRBJ1-1; no firm D call. The CDR3 is 16 residues long. The V gene's germline CDR1 is KGHSH and CDR2 LQKENI. V was trimmed by 3 bases and J by 0 bases, leaving 14 bases between them.

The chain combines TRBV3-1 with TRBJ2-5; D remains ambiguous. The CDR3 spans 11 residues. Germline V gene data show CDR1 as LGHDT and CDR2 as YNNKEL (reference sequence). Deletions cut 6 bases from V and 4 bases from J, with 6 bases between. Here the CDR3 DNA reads TGTGCCAGCAGATTATCAGAGACCCAGTACTTC. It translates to CASRLSETQYF.

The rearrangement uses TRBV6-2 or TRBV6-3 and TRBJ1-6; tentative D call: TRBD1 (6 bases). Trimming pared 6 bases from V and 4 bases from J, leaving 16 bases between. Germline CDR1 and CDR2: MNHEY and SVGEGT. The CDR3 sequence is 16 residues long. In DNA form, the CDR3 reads TGTGCCAGCAGAAAAACAGGGTCCGGATATAATTCACCCCTCCACTTT. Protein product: CASRKTGSGYNSPLHF.

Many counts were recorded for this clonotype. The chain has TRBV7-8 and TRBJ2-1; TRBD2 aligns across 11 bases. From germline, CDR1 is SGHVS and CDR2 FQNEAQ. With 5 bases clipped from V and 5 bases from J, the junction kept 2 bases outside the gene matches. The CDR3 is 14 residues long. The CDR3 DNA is TGTGCCAGCAGCCCGGGACTAGCGGACAATGAGCAGTTCTTC. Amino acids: CASSPGLADNEQFF. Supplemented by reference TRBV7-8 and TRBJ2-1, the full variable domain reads GAGVSQSPRYKVAKRGQDVALRCDPISGHVSLFWYQQALGQGPEFLTYFQNEAQLDKSGLPSDRFFAERPEGSVSTLKIQRTQQEDSAVYLCASSPGLADNEQFFGPGTRLTVL.